The present entry profiles one T cell receptor (beta chain) with its context. As yet, its antigen is unknown. The data originate from a study of post-analysis software for immune sequencing data. Study-wide results and limits: TRBV5-6, TRBV5-1 and TRBV20-1 belonged to a set of five TRBV segments that were more frequent in patients than controls. Under F measure analysis, samples from one preparation batch co-clustered strongly.

The CDR3 extends over 17 amino acids. Looked up from germline, CDR1 is MNHEY and CDR2 is SVGAGI. The V and J ends lost 1 base and 9 bases, in that order; junction bases with no gene match: 15. Unique molecular identifiers were present in the TCR beta cDNA libraries. Using its own MiXCR run on the PCR reads, TCRdb lists one record per CDR3 protein. The sample holds hundreds of thousands of distinct CDR3 sequences, about 57% seen once. The chain employs TRBV6-5 and TRBJ2-1; TRBD1 matches at 7 bases. The source material was blood. This TCR was sampled from a girl under 18 with multiple sclerosis. The CDR3 loop reads CASSYYQQGTLIGEQFF. The CDR3, as DNA: TGTGCCAGCAGTTACTATCAACAGGGGACCCTGATCGGTGAGCAGTTCTTC.